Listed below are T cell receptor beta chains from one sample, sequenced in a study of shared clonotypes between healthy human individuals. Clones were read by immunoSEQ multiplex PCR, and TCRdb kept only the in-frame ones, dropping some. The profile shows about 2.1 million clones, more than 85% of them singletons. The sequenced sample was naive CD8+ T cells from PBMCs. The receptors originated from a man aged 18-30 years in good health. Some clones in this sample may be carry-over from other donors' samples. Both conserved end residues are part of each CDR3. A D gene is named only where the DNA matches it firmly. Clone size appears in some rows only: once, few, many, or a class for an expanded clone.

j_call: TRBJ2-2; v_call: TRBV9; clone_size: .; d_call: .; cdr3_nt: TGTGCCAGCAGAACAGCCCTCACCGGGGAGCTGTTTTTT; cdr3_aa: CASRTALTGELFF
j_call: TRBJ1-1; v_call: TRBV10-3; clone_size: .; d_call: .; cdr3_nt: TGTGCCATCAGTGACAGACTCCCTGAAGCTTTCTTT; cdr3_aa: CAISDRLPEAFF
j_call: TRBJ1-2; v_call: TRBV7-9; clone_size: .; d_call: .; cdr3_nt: TGTGCCAGCAGCTTAAGGGCAGAAACTAACTATGGCTACACCTTC; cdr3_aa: CASSLRAETNYGYTF
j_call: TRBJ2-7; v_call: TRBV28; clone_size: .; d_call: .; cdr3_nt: TGTGCCAGCAGTTTATCCCGGGAATCCTACGAGCAGTACTTC; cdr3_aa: CASSLSRESYEQYF
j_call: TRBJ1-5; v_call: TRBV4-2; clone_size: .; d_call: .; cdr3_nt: TGTGCCAGCAGCCAAGATTGGGGGGAGGATCAGCCCCAGCATTTT; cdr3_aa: CASSQDWGEDQPQHF
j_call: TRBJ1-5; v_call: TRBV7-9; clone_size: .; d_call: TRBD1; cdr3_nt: TGTGCCAGCAGCTTTAGTCAGGGGGCGAAAAATCAGCCCCAGCATTTT; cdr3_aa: CASSFSQGAKNQPQHF
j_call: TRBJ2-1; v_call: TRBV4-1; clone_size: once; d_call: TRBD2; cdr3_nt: TGCGCCAGCAGCCAAGGAGGTAGCGGGATATACAATGAGCAGTTCTTC; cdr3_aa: CASSQGGSGIYNEQFF
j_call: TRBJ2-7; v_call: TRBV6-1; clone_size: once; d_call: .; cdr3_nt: TGTGCCAGCAGTGAAGGTAGCTACGAGCAGTACTTC; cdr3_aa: CASSEGSYEQYF
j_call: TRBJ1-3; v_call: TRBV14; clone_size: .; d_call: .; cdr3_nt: TGTGCCAGCAGCCAAGAAGGGGGGGCGTCTGGAAACACCATATATTTT; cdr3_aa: CASSQEGGASGNTIYF
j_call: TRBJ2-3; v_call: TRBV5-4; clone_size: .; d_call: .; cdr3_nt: TGTGCCAGCAGCCCCTTACGGGGGTCTAGCACAGATACGCAGTATTTT; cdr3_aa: CASSPLRGSSTDTQYF
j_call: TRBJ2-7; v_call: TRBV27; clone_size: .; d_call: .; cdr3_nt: TGTGCCAGCAGTCCCCGGGGCCGCAGCTCCTACGAGCAGTACTTC; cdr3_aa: CASSPRGRSSYEQYF
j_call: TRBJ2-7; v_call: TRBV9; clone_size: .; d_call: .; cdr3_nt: TGTGCCAGCAGCGTCGGCAGGGGTCCAAACGAGCAGTACTTC; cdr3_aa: CASSVGRGPNEQYF
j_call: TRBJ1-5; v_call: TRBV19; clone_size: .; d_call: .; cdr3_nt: TGTGCCAGTAGTATAAAGGAACCCTTAATGGGCAATCAGCCCCAGCATTTT; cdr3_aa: CASSIKEPLMGNQPQHF
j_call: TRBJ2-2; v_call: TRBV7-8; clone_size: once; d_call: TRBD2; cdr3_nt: TGTGCCAGCAGCTTACTCCCCGGGAGGGCTGCCGGGGAGCTGTTTTTT; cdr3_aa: CASSLLPGRAAGELFF
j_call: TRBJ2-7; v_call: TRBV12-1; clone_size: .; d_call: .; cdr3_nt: TGTGCCAGCAGCTCGCCCCCATTGCTGGGGCAGTACTTC; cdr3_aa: CASSSPPLLGQYF
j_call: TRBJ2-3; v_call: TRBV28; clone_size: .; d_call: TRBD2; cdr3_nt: TGTGCCAGCAGCCCCCTGCAAAGCGGGATCACAGATACGCAGTATTTT; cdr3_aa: CASSPLQSGITDTQYF
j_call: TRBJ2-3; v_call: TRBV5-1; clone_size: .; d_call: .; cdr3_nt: TGCGCCAGCAGCCCCGTGGGAGATACGCAGTATTTT; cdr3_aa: CASSPVGDTQYF
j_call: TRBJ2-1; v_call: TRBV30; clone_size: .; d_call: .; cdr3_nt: TGTGCCTGGATGACGGGGAATGAGCAGTTCTTC; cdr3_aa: CAWMTGNEQFF
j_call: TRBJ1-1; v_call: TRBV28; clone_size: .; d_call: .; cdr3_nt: TGTGCCAGCAGTTTTGGTACAGGGCCTGAAGCTTTCTTT; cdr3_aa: CASSFGTGPEAFF
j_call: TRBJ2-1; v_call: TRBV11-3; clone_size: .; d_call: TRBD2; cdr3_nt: TGTGCCAGCGATAGCGGGAGAGGCGAGGGCAATGAGCAGTTCTTC; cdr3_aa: CASDSGRGEGNEQFF
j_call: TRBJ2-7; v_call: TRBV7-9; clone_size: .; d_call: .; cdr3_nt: TGTGCCAGCAGCCAAAACAGGAGCCTTAACTACGAGCAGTACTTC; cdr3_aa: CASSQNRSLNYEQYF
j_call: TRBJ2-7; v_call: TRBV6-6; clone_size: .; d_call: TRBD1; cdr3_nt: TGTGCCAGCAGCCCTGGTGGGGACAGTAGGTACGAGCAGTACTTC; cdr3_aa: CASSPGGDSRYEQYF
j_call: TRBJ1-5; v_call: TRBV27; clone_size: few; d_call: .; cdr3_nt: TGTGCCAGCAGTTTGCGGGGCATTCTACGAAATCAGCCCCAGCATTTT; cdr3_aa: CASSLRGILRNQPQHF
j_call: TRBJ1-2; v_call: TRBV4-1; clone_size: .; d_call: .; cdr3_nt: TGCGCCAGCAGCCAACTCGCGGGGGGGGCGACGAGGTACACCTTC; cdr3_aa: CASSQLAGGATRYTF
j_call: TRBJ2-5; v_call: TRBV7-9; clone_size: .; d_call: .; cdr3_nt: TGTGCCAGCAGCTCAGGGGGGGTCTGGGAGACCCAGTACTTC; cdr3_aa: CASSSGGVWETQYF
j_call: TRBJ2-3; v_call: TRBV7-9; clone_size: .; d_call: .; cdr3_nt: TGTGCCAGCAGCTTAGTGGGGACAGATACGCAGTATTTT; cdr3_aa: CASSLVGTDTQYF
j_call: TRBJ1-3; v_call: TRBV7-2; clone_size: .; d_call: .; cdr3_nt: TGTGCCAGCAGCCCTAGGGTCTTACCCGGGACAAGAAACACCATATATTTT; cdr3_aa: CASSPRVLPGTRNTIYF
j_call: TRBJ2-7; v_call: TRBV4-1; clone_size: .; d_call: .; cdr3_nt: TGCGCCAGCAGCCAAACTCTCCTGGAGGGGAGGAACGAGCAGTACTTC; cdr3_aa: CASSQTLLEGRNEQYF
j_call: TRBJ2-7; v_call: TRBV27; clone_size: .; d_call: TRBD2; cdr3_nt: TGTGCCAGCAGTTACGGGGGGTCCTACGAGCAGTACTTC; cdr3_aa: CASSYGGSYEQYF
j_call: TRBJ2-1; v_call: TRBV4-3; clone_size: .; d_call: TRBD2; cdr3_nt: TGCGCCAGCAGCCGGCGACTAGCGGGAGTCGATGAGCAGTTCTTC; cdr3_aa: CASSRRLAGVDEQFF
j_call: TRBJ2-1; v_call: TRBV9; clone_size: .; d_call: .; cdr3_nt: TGTGCCAGCAGCCTATCAGGGGTTGGAAATGAGCAGTTCTTC; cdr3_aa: CASSLSGVGNEQFF
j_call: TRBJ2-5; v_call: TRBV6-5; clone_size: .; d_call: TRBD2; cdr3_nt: TGTGCCAGCAGCCAACCGTCTAGCGGCCAAGAGACCCAGTACTTC; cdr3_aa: CASSQPSSGQETQYF
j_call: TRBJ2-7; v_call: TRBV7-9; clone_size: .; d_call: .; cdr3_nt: TGTGCCAGCAGCTTAATTAACTCCGACAACGAGCAGTACTTC; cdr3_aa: CASSLINSDNEQYF
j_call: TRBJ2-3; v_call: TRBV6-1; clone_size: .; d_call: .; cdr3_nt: TGTGCCAGCAGTGAAGTCGAAGATACGCAGTATTTT; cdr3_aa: CASSEVEDTQYF
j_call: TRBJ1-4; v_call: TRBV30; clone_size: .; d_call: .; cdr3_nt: TGTGCCTGGAGTGTAGGGGCCCACTGGGAAAAACTGTTTTTT; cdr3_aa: CAWSVGAHWEKLFF
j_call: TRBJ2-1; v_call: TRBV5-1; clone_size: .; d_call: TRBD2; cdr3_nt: TGCGCCAGCAGCCCGGGGACTAGCGGGAGTTTAAATGAGCAGTTCTTC; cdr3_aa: CASSPGTSGSLNEQFF
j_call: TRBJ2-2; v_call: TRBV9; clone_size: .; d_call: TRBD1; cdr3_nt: TGTGCCAGCAGCTCACGGACAGGGGAGAACACCGGGGAGCTGTTTTTT; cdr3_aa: CASSSRTGENTGELFF
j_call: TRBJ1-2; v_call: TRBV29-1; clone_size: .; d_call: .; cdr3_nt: TGCAGCGTTGTGGGGGGCTCTAACTATGGCTACACCTTC; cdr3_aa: CSVVGGSNYGYTF
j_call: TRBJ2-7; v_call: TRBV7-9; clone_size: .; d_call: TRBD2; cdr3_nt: TGTGCCAGCAGCACCCGGACTAGCGGGGCCTATGGCGAGCAGTACTTC; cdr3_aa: CASSTRTSGAYGEQYF
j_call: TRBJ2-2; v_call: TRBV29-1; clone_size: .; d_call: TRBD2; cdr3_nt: TGCAGCGCTGGACTAGCGGGGGCAACCGGGGAGCTGTTTTTT; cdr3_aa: CSAGLAGATGELFF